The subject of this entry is one T cell receptor (beta chain). Its antigen specificity is not known. The CDR3 numbers 15 residues from cysteine through phenylalanine. There is no recorded DNA. Via the germline V gene, CDR1 is SGHTA and CDR2 FQGNSA. The data originate from a study of CXCR3-negative and CXCR3-positive naive CD8 T cells (dated by TCRdb to 2018 to 2020). About the full investigation: In total, about 135 million TRB reads were obtained, or roughly 1.5 +/- 0.3 million reads per library. The diversity and physicochemical repertoire analyses included approximately ten donors pooled from two independent experiments. For the TRBV-TRBJ cluster analysis, the naive subsets came from 5 or 6 donors, while the memory cells came from 3 donors. Overall results and qualifications from the work: Both naive subsets had comparably high repertoire diversity, while memory CD8+ T cells had much lower repertoire diversity. TRB CDR3s from CXCR3-positive naive cells showed higher hydrophobicity (lower Kidera factor 4), lower energy, and higher strength and volume indices than CXCR3-negative naive cells. Similar TRBV-TRBJ usage was shown by naive CXCR3-negative and CXCR3-positive cells from the same donor, whereas distinct patterns were shown by memory cells. Because surface CD5, which is linked to self-reactivity in mice, was comparable between the naive subsets, TCR interaction strength was also inferred from TRB CDR3 physicochemical properties. Freshly isolated PBMCs were used for most assays because CXCR3 expression partially decreased after cryopreservation.

For each CD8+ T cell subset, flow sorting was done in triplicate, and about 300,000 cells per subset went directly into RLT lysis buffer. Naive CD8+ T cells were defined stringently as CD45RO-CCR7+CD27+CD95- to exclude memory contaminants. Using standard density gradient centrifugation, peripheral blood mononuclear cells were isolated from buffy coats. A FACSAria III was used to flow-sort naive CXCR3-negative and CXCR3-positive CD8+ T cells. Total RNA was extracted from sorted cells using an RNeasy Mini Kit. The instrument given in TCRdb is NextSeq 550. The Human TCR Profiling Kit (MiLaboratory) was used to prepare UMI-labeled 5' RACE TRB cDNA libraries. cDNA synthesis used the entire amount of extracted RNA, and PCR amplification then used the entire amount of cDNA produced. Libraries were prepared in parallel with an identical number of PCR cycles. The paper's data handling went like this. With a requirement of at least two reads per UMI, MIGEC and MiXCR extracted about 50,000 +/- 10,000 unique UMI-labeled TRB cDNA molecules per library. Each library averaged about 40,000 +/- 10,000 functional in-frame TRB CDR3 nucleotide clonotypes without stop codons. After downsampling to 5000 UMI-labeled TRB molecules per sample, diversity metrics such as normalized Shannon-Wiener and Chao1 were calculated in VDJtools. Clonotype-size-weighted physicochemical properties of the central five CDR3 residues (interaction energy, strength, volume and Kidera factor 4) were computed in VDJtools. TCRdb reprocessed the reads, and each CDR3 protein sequence is entered once, without DNA. Clone size and V and J calls follow TCRdb, not the original study. The sample's table lists a count of about 9,100 distinct CDR3 sequences. The ten largest clones represent roughly 1% of the sample.

The chain couples TRBV7-2 to TRBJ2-3; TCRdb indicates TRBD2, and absent DNA this call remains unverified. Sequenced: naive CXCR3- CD8+ T cells from blood. The cell subset or site label corresponds to: CD45RO-CCR7+CD27+CD95- naive CD8+ T cells lacking CXCR3 (TNR3-). The sequence was collected from a human donor in good health. Some clones in this sample may be carry-over from other donors' samples. For the CDR3, the sequence is CASSIIAGAADTQYF. The reference TRBV7-2 and TRBJ2-3 proteins fill in what lies around the CDR3, so the full variable domain reads GAGVSQSPSNKVTEKGKDVELRCDPISGHTALYWYRQSLGQGLEFLIYFQGNSAPDKSGLPSDRFSAERTGGSVSTLTIQRTQQEDSAVYLCASSIIAGAADTQYFGPGTRLTVL.